This passage covers 23 T cell receptor beta chains from one sample sequenced in a study of cytomegalovirus exposure and HLA in healthy donors. PCR was performed using 60 Vbeta and 13 Jbeta primers. Data came from immunoSEQ multiplex PCR; TCRdb stores just in-frame clones and leaves some out. This table has nearly 110,000 clones, roughly 76% appearing once. The sequenced sample consisted of PBMCs. These receptors originate from a woman aged 50 to 60 in good health and CMV-seropositive.

This chain uses TRBV6-1 with TRBJ1-2; 11 nucleotides match TRBD1. The V gene's germline CDR1 is MNHNS and CDR2 SASEGT. The CDR3 has 16 amino acids. The V segment lost 1 base and the J segment 4 bases; nucleotides outside the gene matches: 5. CDR3 in amino acids: CASSEGEGTGGYGYTF. CDR3 DNA: TGTGCCAGCAGTGAAGGGGAGGGGACAGGGGGCTATGGCTACACCTTC.

The V call is TRBV5-6, the J call TRBJ1-2; tentative D call: TRBD1 (5 bases). The V end was cut by 3 bases, the J end by 2 bases, with 11 bases between. The CDR3 runs 14 residues. Looked up from germline, CDR1 is SGHDT and CDR2 is YYEEEE. This chain's CDR3 is CASSSTYRNYGYTF. In nucleotides, the CDR3 is TGTGCCAGCAGCTCAACATACAGGAACTATGGCTACACCTTC.

V usage is TRBV5-1 and J usage is TRBJ1-2; 7 bases fit TRBD1. V shed 5 bases, J shed 9 bases, and the junction held 10 bases outside the gene matches. There are 13 residues in the CDR3. The V gene's germline CDR1 is SGHRS and CDR2 YFSETQ. The CDR3 region has the DNA TGCGCCAGCAGTCGCGACAGGGCGAATCGCTACACCTTC. Its protein product is CASSRDRANRYTF.

Remarks on this clone: A read error is possible here, since a much larger clone lies one base away. In the same sample, other DNA sequences code for this CDR3. This chain connects TRBV28 to TRBJ1-5, with no clear D. Germline V gives CDR1 MDHEN, CDR2 SYDVKM. The CDR3 sequence is 15 residues long. The CDR3 region is CASSARVSFYQPQHF. The CDR3 bases are TGTGCCAGCAGCGCCCGGGTCAGCTTTTATCAGCCCCAGCACTTT.

The table lists this clone with a few counts. The chain has TRBV6-1 and TRBJ1-1; maybe TRBD1 (5 bases). The germline V gene encodes CDR1 MNHNS and CDR2 SASEGT. Trimming shortened V by 7 bases and J by 6 bases, and 18 bases separated the two germline ends. The CDR3 has 14 residues. The CDR3 DNA follows: TGTGCCAGCACCTGGGGCGGAGAAACCCCTGAAGCTTTCTTT. Translated: CASTWGGETPEAFF.

The chain combines TRBV4-3 with TRBJ1-3; D unclear. The CDR3 has 13 residues. V was cut by 1 base and J by 4 bases, with 5 bases left in between. From germline, CDR1 is LGHNA and CDR2 YSLEER. CDR3 in amino acids: CASSQGLGNTIYF. The CDR3, as DNA: TGCGCCAGCAGCCAAGGTCTCGGAAACACCATATATTTT.

The gene calls are TRBV30 and TRBJ2-5; no clear D gene. CDR3 length: 11 amino acids. Germline V lookup: CDR1 GTSNPN, CDR2 SVGIG (reference sequence). The germline V and J ends were trimmed by 3 bases and 9 bases, with 11 bases remaining between them. The CDR3 DNA sequence: TGTGCCTGGAGCCCCGGGTGGTCCCAGTACTTC. The encoded protein is CAWSPGWSQYF.

This chain uses TRBV5-1 with TRBJ1-3; tentatively, D is TRBD1 (6 bases). CDR1 and CDR2 (germline): SGHRS, YFSETQ. The V and J ends lost 5 bases and 0 bases respectively, with 12 bases between them. This CDR3 spans 15 amino acids. The CDR3 DNA reads TGCGCCAGCAGTTCGACAGGATTCTCTGGAAACACCATATATTTT. It translates to CASSSTGFSGNTIYF.

This clone was counted a few times. CDR3 protein: CASSRTSGGAYNEQFF. CDR3 DNA sequence: TGTGCCAGCAGCCGGACTAGCGGGGGGGCCTACAATGAGCAGTTCTTC. The chain links TRBV14 to TRBJ2-1, with TRBD2 matching 15 bases. Germline V gives CDR1 SGHDN, CDR2 FVKESK. This CDR3 is built from 16 residues. J gave up 2 bases and V 4 bases, and 0 bases lay outside the gene matches.

This chain joins TRBV28 and TRBJ2-7, with 7 bases aligning to TRBD1. Trimming took 4 bases from V and 1 from J; bases not matched to a gene: 10. This CDR3 has 16 residues. CDR1 and CDR2 (germline): MDHEN, SYDVKM. The CDR3 reads CASSSYGQVYSYEQYF. In DNA form, the CDR3 reads TGTGCCAGCAGTTCCTATGGACAGGTATATTCCTACGAGCAGTACTTC.

The gene calls are TRBV7-2 and TRBJ1-1; D is unresolved. V lost 3 bases and J lost 5, with 16 bases in between. In germline, CDR1 is SGHTA, CDR2 FQGNSA. The CDR3 has 15 amino acids. The CDR3 reads CASSFTGGRNTEAFF. CDR3 bases: TGTGCCAGCAGCTTCACCGGAGGCCGCAATACTGAAGCTTTCTTT.

This chain connects TRBV28 to TRBJ2-3; D remains ambiguous. Germline V gene sequence: CDR1 MDHEN, CDR2 SYDVKM. CDR3 length equals 12 residues. The V gene lost 2 bases and the J gene lost 5 bases, with 5 bases spanning the gap. CDR3 loop: CASSLQVDTQYF. The CDR3, as DNA: TGTGCCAGCAGTTTACAGGTAGATACGCAGTATTTT.

Points on this clone: This specimen includes other DNA sequences encoding the same CDR3. V usage is TRBV18 and J usage is TRBJ1-2; D unclear. The V gene lost 1 base and the J gene lost 3 bases, with 6 bases spanning the gap. The CDR3 spans 13 residues. From germline, CDR1 is KGHSH and CDR2 LQKENI. CDR3 region: CASSPRGDYGYTF. The CDR3 region has the DNA TGTGCCAGCTCACCACGGGGAGACTATGGCTACACCTTC. The entire variable domain, with the rest obtained from reference TRBV18 and TRBJ1-2, is as follows: NAGVMQNPRHLVRRRGQEARLRCSPMKGHSHVYWYRQLPEEGLKFMVYLQKENIIDESGMPKERFSAEFPKEGPSILRIQQVVRGDSAAYFCASSPRGDYGYTFGSGTRLTVV.

V usage is TRBV10-3 and J usage is TRBJ1-2; 7 nucleotides align to TRBD1. In germline, CDR1 is ENHRY, CDR2 SYGVKD. The CDR3 runs 14 residues. V lost 7 bases, J lost 5 bases, and 10 bases stayed unmatched. CDR3 region: CAIMRDSSLYGYTF. Written as DNA, the CDR3 is TGTGCCATCATGAGGGACAGTAGCCTATATGGCTACACCTTC.

V gene TRBV28 combines with J gene TRBJ1-2; the D is unclear. CDR3 size: 13 residues. Germline V gene lookup returns CDR1 MDHEN and CDR2 SYDVKM. Between the trimmed V and J ends, which lost 6 bases and 6 bases, there was a span of 14 bases. The CDR3 DNA sequence: TGTGCCAGCAGCATGAGAGTAAGAGATGGCTACACCTTC. Its protein product is CASSMRVRDGYTF.

J is TRBJ1-2 and V is TRBV5-1; 9 bases map to TRBD1. V lost 4 bases, J lost 0 bases, and 7 bases stayed unmatched. CDR3 length: 16 amino acids. The V gene's germline CDR1 is SGHRS and CDR2 YFSETQ. Here the CDR3 reads CASSAGQGNTNYGYTF. In nucleotides, the CDR3 is TGCGCCAGCAGCGCGGGACAGGGAAATACTAACTATGGCTACACCTTC.

The CDR3 loop reads CASSYSPGAGYEQYF. CDR3 sequence (DNA): TGTGCCAGCAGTTACTCGCCAGGGGCAGGGTACGAGCAGTACTTC. This rearrangement joins TRBV6-6 to TRBJ2-7; D is perhaps TRBD1 (6 bases). CDR3 length equals 15 residues. Germline lookup yields CDR1 MNHNY and CDR2 SVGAGI (reference sequence). Deletions cut 0 bases from V and 4 bases from J, with 13 bases between.

This chain links TRBV29-1 with TRBJ2-6; D uncertain. The CDR3 extends over 13 amino acids. Germline CDR1 and CDR2: SQVTM and ANQGSEA. V lost 5 bases, J lost 3 bases, and 8 bases lay in between. CDR3 protein: CSVSGNGANVLTF. The CDR3, as DNA: TGCAGCGTTTCGGGTAATGGGGCCAACGTCCTGACTTTC.

The V call is TRBV6-5, the J call TRBJ1-2, with D maybe TRBD1 (5 bases). Trimming cost V 0 bases and J 4 bases, with 12 bases left between them. The germline V gene has CDR1 MNHEY and CDR2 SVGAGI. This CDR3 spans 15 amino acids. CDR3 bases: TGTGCCAGCAGTTACTCTCGCGACAGATCCTATGGCTACACCTTC. As protein: CASSYSRDRSYGYTF.

The V gene is TRBV12-5, the J gene TRBJ1-3; TRBD1 matches 7 bases. Germline-derived CDR1 and CDR2 are LGHNT and FRNRAP. V gave up 6 bases and J gave up 3 bases; unmatched junction bases: 5. The CDR3 covers 14 residues. Here the CDR3 DNA reads TGTGCTAGTGGAACGGGACAGCGTGGAAACACCATATATTTT. Encoded protein: CASGTGQRGNTIYF.

CDR3 bases: TGTGCCAGCAACAGAGCCGGTGGGGGCGTTAGCACAGATACGCAGTATTTT. Its translation: CASNRAGGGVSTDTQYF. V is TRBV6-4 and J is TRBJ2-3, with D tentatively TRBD1 (6 bases). CDR3 length: 17 amino acids. Trimming pared 7 bases from V and 0 bases from J, leaving 20 bases between. Germline values: CDR1 MRHNA, CDR2 SNTAGT.

In this sample, this clone turned up once. This chain joins TRBV10-3 and TRBJ1-6, with 7 bases lining up with TRBD1. The CDR3 runs to 13 residues. Germline CDR1 ENHRY, CDR2 SYGVKD. Unmatched junction bases numbered 5, after V lost 10 bases and J lost 5 bases. CDR3 amino acids: CATGDRDNSPLHF. The CDR3 nucleotides are TGTGCCACAGGAGACAGGGATAATTCACCCCTCCACTTT.

V gene TRBV9 combines with J gene TRBJ2-2; 12 bases are shared with TRBD2. V was clipped by 5 bases and J by 7 bases; unmatched bases: 9. The V gene's germline CDR1 is SGDLS and CDR2 YYNGEE. The CDR3 totals 16 residues. The CDR3 coding sequence is TGTGCCAGCAGTGAGACTAGCGGGGGCATCAGCGGGGAGCTGTTTTTT. Its protein product is CASSETSGGISGELFF.